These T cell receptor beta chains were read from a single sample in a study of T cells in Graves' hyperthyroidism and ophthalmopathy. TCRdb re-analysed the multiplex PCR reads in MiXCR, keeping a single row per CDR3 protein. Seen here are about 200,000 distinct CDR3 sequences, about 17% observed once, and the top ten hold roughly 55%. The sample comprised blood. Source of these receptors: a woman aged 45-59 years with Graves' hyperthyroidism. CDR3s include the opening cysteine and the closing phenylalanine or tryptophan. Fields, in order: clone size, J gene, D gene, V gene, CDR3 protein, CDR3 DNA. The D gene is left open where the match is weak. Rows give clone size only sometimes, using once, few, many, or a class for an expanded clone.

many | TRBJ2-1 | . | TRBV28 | CASSLGREHEQFF | TGTGCCAGCAGTTTGGGCAGGGAACATGAGCAGTTCTTC
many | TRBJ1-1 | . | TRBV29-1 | CSVSGMSGNTEAFF | TGCAGCGTGTCAGGGATGTCAGGGAACACTGAAGCTTTCTTT
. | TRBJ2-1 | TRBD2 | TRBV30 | CASNSGSPDNEQFF | TGTGCCTCCAATAGCGGGAGTCCCGACAATGAGCAGTTCTTC
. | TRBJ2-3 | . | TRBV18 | CASSPGQNTDTQYF | TGTGCCAGCTCACCAGGGCAAAACACAGATACGCAGTATTTT
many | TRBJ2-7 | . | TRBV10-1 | CASSPGRGDVSYEQYF | TGCGCCAGCAGTCCTGGACGGGGAGATGTTTCGTACGAGCAGTACTTC
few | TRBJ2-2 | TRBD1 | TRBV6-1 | CASRVYTGTGSLNTGELFF | TGTGCCAGCAGAGTATATACCGGGACAGGTTCCTTGAACACCGGGGAGCTGTTTTTT
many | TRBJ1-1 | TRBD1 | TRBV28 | CATHRGWNTEAFF | TGTGCCACCCACAGGGGCTGGAATACTGAAGCTTTCTTT
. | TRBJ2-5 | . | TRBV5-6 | CASSLAGDSKKTQYF | TGTGCCAGCAGCTTGGCGGGTGACAGCAAGAAGACCCAGTACTTC
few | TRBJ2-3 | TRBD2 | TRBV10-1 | CASSKTSITDTQYF | TGCGCCAGCAGTAAGACTAGCATCACAGATACGCAGTATTTT
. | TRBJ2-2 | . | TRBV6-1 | CASRTGRENTGELFF | TGTGCCAGCAGAACGGGGCGGGAGAACACCGGGGAGCTGTTTTTT